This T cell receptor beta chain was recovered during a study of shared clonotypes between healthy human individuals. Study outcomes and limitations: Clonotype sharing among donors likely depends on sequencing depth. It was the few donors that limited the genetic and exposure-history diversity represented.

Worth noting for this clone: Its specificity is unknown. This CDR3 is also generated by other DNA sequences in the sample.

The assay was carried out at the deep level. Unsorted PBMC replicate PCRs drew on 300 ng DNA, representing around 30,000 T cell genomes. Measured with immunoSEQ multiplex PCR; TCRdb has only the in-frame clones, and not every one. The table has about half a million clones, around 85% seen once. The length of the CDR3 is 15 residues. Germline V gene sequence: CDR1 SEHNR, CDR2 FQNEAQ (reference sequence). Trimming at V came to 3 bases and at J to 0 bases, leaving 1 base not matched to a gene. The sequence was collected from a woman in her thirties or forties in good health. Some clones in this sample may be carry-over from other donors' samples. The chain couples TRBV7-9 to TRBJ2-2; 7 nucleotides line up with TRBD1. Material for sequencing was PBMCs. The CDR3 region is CASSLQGANTGELFF. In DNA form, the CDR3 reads TGTGCCAGCAGCTTGCAGGGGGCGAACACCGGGGAGCTGTTTTTT.